This T cell receptor beta chain came from a study of shared clonotypes between healthy human individuals (dated by TCRdb to the early 2020s). A note on the overall study: A couple of women and three men aged 18 to 49 years were included in the cohort. For each donor, CD4 naive and CD4 memory were each run on three plates, CD8 naive on two plates, and CD8 memory on one plate. Blood TCR repertoires of a handful of healthy adults were deeply sequenced to estimate repertoire size and the extent of clonotype sharing between individuals. To increase sequencing depth and limit assay-specific biases, different laboratories used diverse techniques to prepare libraries and sequence TCR repertoires. Between about 0.85 and 9.5 billion PBMCs per donor were obtained by leukapheresis.

About this clone: Its antigen is not yet known. No base qualities exist here, and no much larger clone lies one base off it.

Using the deep immunoSEQ assay, TCR CDR3 regions were amplified from genomic DNA by multiplex PCR. Extracted genomic DNA from each cell subset was spread evenly across all wells of several immunoSEQ 96-well plates, with each plate serving as a replicate. For sorted subsets, around 200 ng genomic DNA, equal to some 28,000 T cell genomes, was loaded into each replicate PCR. Purified libraries were measured with a Qubit 3.0 fluorometer, size-checked on a Bioanalyzer 2100, and measured again with the KAPA Library Quantification kit. Every immunoSEQ 96-well plate was sequenced on a separate single-read 150-cycle Illumina NextSeq 550 flow cell. The original methods were these. Because the immunoSEQ output held only junctional sequences and lacked quality scores, the filtering could not match the filtering applied to full-length reads. To assign V/J genes and CDR3, sequences were annotated against IMGT germline references using PyIR, a Python wrapper for IgBLAST v1.9. Reads with weak V/J assignments (E-value above 1e-6), missing CDR3, stop codons, out-of-frame junctions, or ambiguous translated residues were removed. V3J clonotypes were defined by identical inferred V gene, J gene, and CDR3 amino acid sequence. Percentage overlap between repertoires was calculated by dividing the number of shared unique clonotypes by the size of the smaller repertoire. Three approaches were used to assess repertoire richness: RTK rarefaction, the Chao1 estimator, and Recon v2.1 estimates of unobserved clonotypes. Generation probabilities for all TCRbeta clonotypes obtained by the gDNA method from four donors were computed using OLGA. The table was pulled from immuneACCESS by TCRdb, which kept in-frame rearrangements only. Such tables lose some clones; where checked, under half of the loss comes from unresolved V genes, and the rest has no known cause. V and J calls and clone size come straight from that table; D and trimming were deduced from the DNA. This sample is represented by about 2.1 million clones; 93% of them were singletons. The ten largest account for over 1.5% of the sample.

Broad study findings and their caveats: Only blood was sampled, and tissue TCR repertoires likely differ from those in blood. Rarefaction of sorted-subset datasets indicated incomplete sequencing despite the large sequencing depth. Clonotypes shared by all four sorted-subset donors showed higher generation probabilities than non-shared clonotypes. Pairwise subsampling indicated that sequencing depth was expected to affect the degree of clonotype sharing among donors. Estimated clonotype richness was generally larger for naive than for memory subsets. Sharing across four donors was observed for approximately 5% of naive CD4, less than 4% of naive CD8, 2% to 2.5% of memory CD4, and roughly 0.43% of memory CD8 clonotypes. The small number of donors limited the genetic and exposure-history diversity represented.

CD8 naive samples were CD45RO-negative cells positively selected for CCR7, giving a CD45RA+CCR7+ population that excluded TemRA cells. The donors were healthy, HIV-negative adults who had no recently reported acute infections or vaccinations. Only Caucasian adults living in Nashville, Tennessee, USA were represented among the donors. After blood collection by leukapheresis, PBMCs were isolated using Ficoll-Histopaque density gradient centrifugation and then cryopreserved in the vapor phase of liquid nitrogen. Analytical flow cytometry was used to check the purity and quantity of each magnetically sorted T cell population. Genomic DNA was isolated from every sorted fraction and measured by UV absorbance on a Nanodrop 2000c. Germline trimming amounts to 3 bases on V and 13 bases on J, with 12 as the count of junction bases outside the gene matches. CDR1 is given as MGHRA and CDR2 as YSYEKL, both from the germline V gene. The CDR3 covers 14 residues, taking in both the cysteine and the phenylalanine. The sequence is cut down to CDR3 DNA, 42 bases in frame from base 1.

Sequencing used naive CD8+ T cells from PBMCs. Sample cell subset or site, as interpreted from the label and publication: CD45RA+CCR7+. This chain is built from TRBV4-1 and TRBJ2-1; TRBD1 agrees with 7 junctional bases. The receptor comes from a man younger than 30 in good health. Some clones in this sample may be carry-over from other donors' samples. The CDR3 sequence is CASSQMIRDSGQFF. Read as DNA, the sequence is TGCGCCAGCAGCCAGATGATCCGGGACAGTGGCCAGTTCTTC.